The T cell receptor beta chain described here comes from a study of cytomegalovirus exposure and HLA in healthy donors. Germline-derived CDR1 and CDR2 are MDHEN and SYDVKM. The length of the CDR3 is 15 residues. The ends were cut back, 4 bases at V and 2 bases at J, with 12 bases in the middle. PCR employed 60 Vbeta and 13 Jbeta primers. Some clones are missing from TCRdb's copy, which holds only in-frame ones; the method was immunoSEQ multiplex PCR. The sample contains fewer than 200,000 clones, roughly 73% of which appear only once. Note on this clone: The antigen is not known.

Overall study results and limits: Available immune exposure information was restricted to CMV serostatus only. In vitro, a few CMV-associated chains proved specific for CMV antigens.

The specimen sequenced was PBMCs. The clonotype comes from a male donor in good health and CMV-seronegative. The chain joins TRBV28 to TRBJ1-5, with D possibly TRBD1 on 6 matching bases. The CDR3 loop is CASSYRGGGNQPQHF. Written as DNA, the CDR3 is TGTGCCAGCAGTTACCGGGGGGGCGGCAATCAGCCCCAGCATTTT.